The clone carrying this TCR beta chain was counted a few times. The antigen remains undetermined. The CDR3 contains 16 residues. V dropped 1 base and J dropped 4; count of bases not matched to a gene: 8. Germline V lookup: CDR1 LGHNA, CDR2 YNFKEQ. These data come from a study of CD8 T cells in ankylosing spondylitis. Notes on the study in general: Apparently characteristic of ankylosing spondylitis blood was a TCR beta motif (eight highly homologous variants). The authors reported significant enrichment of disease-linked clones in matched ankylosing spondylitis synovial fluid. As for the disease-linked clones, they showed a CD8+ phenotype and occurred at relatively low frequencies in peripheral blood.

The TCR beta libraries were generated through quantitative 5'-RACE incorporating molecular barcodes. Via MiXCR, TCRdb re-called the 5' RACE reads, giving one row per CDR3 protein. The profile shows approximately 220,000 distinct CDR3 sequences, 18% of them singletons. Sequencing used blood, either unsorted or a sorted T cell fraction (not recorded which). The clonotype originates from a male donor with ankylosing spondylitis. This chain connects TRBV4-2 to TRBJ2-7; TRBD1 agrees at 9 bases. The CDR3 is CASSQGFGTGWYEQYF. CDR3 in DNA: TGTGCCAGCAGCCAAGGGTTTGGGACAGGGTGGTACGAGCAGTACTTC.